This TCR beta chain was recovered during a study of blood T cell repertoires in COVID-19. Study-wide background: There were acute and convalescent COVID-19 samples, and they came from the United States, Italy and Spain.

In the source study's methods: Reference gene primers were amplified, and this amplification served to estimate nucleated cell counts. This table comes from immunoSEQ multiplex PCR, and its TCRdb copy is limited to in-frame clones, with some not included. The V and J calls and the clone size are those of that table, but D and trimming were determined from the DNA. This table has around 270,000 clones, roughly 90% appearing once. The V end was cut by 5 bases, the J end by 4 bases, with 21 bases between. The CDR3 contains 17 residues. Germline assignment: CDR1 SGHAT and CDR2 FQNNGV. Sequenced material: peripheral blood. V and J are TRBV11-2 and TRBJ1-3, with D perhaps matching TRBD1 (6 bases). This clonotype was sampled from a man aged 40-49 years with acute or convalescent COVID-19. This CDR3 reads CASSPVTGRRGGNTIYF. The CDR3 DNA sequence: TGTGCCAGCAGCCCGGTTACAGGGCGTCGAGGAGGAAACACCATATATTTT.